The clone carrying this TCR beta chain was recorded many times. The V and J ends lost 4 bases and 6 bases respectively, with 12 bases between them. Germline V lookup: CDR1 MNHNS, CDR2 SASEGT. This CDR3 spans 14 amino acids. The record originates from a study of blood T cells in healthy people across ages. Then a second PCR, running roughly 7 to 11 cycles, was carried out with a sample-barcoded 5' primer and a J-beta primer mix. TCRdb reprocessed the 5' RACE reads with MiXCR, giving one entry per CDR3 protein. The table shows about 620,000 distinct CDR3 sequences, with about 21% occurring only once. The chain combines TRBV6-1 with TRBJ1-4; D is ambiguous. This receptor was taken from a man in his 70s in good health. The sequenced sample was blood. The DNA of the CDR3 is TGTGCCAGCAGTGGGAGTCTTTCCGATGAAAAACTGTTTTTT. Translated: CASSGSLSDEKLFF.